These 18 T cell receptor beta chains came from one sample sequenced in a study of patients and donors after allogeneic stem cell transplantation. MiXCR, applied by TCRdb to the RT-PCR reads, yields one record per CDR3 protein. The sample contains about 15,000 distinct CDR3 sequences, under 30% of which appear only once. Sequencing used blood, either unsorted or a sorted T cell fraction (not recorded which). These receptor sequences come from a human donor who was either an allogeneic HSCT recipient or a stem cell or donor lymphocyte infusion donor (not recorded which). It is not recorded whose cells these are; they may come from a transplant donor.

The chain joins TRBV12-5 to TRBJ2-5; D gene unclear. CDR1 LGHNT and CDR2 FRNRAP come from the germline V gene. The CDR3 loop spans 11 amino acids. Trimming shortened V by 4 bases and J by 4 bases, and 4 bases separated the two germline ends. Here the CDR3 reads CASGSRETQYF. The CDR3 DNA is TGTGCTAGTGGTTCAAGAGAGACCCAGTACTTC.

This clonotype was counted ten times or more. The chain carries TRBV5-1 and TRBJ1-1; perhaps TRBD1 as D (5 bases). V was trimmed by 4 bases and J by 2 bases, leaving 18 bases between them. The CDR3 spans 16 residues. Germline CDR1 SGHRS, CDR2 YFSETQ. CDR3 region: CASSPEGRGFNTEAFF. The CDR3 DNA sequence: TGCGCCAGCAGCCCGGAGGGGAGGGGTTTCAACACTGAAGCTTTCTTT.

The CDR3 DNA sequence: TGCAGTGCTAAAGGCACTGAAGCTTTCTTT. Its translation: CSAKGTEAFF. The chain couples TRBV20-1 to TRBJ1-1, with D uncertain. Germline V gene sequence: CDR1 DFQATT, CDR2 SNEGSKA (reference sequence). V lost 4 bases and J lost 4, with 4 bases in between. This CDR3 has 10 residues.

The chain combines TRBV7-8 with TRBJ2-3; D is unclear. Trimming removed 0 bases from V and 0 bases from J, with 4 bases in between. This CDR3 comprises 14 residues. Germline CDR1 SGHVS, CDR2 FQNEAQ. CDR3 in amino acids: CASSLASSTDTQYF. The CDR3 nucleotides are TGTGCCAGCAGCTTAGCGTCCAGCACAGATACGCAGTATTTT.

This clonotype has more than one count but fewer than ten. In nucleotides, the CDR3 is TGTGCCAGCAGCGCCGGACAGGGTCAGCCCCAGCATTTT. Amino acid sequence: CASSAGQGQPQHF. The gene calls are TRBV9 and TRBJ1-5; TRBD1 aligns across 8 bases. The CDR3 has 13 amino acids. V was clipped by 3 bases and J by 6 bases; unmatched bases: 2. The germline CDR1 and CDR2 sequences are SGDLS and YYNGEE. Full variable domain (remainder filled in from reference TRBV9 and TRBJ1-5): DSGVTQTPKHLITATGQRVTLRCSPRSGDLSVYWYQQSLDQGLQFLIQYYNGEERAKGNILERFSAQQFPDLHSELNLSSLELGDSALYFCASSAGQGQPQHFGDGTRLSIL.

CDR3 in DNA: TGTGCCAGCACCCCGGGGGGGGAAGAGACCCAGTACTTC. Translated, it gives CASTPGGEETQYF. V and J are TRBV6-6 and TRBJ2-5, with TRBD2 matching over 8 bases. The CDR3 covers 13 residues. The germline V gene encodes CDR1 MNHNY and CDR2 SVGAGI (reference sequence). The V segment lost 7 bases and the J segment 3 bases; nucleotides outside the gene matches: 4.

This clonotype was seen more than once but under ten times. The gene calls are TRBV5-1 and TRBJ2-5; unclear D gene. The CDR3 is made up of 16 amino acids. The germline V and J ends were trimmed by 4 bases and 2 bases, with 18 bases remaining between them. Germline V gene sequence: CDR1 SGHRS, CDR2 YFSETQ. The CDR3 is CASSLLDTPMQETQYF. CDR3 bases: TGCGCCAGCAGCCTGCTTGACACTCCGATGCAAGAGACCCAGTACTTC.

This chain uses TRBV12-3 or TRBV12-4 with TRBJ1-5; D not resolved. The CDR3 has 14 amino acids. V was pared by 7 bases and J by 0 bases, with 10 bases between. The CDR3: CASTDSHSNQPQHF. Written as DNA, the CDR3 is TGTGCCAGCACGGACTCCCATAGCAATCAGCCCCAGCATTTT.

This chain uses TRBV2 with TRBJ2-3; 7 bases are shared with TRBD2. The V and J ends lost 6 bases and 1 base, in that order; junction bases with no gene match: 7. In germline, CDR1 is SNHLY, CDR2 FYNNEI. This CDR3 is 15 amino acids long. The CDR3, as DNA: TGTGCCAGCAGCCGTTGGGAGGGTCGCACAGATACGCAGTATTTT. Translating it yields CASSRWEGRTDTQYF.

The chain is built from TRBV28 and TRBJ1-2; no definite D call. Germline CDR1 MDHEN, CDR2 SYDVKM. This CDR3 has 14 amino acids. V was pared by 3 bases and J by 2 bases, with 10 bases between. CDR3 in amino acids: CASSFVVVNYGYTF. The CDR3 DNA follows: TGTGCCAGCAGTTTTGTGGTCGTCAACTATGGCTACACCTTC.

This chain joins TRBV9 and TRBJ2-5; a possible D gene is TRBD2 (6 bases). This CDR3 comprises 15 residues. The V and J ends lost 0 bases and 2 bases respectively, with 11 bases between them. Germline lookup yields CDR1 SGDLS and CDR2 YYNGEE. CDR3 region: CASSVATGAQETQYF. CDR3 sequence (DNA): TGTGCCAGCAGCGTAGCTACGGGAGCTCAAGAGACCCAGTACTTC.

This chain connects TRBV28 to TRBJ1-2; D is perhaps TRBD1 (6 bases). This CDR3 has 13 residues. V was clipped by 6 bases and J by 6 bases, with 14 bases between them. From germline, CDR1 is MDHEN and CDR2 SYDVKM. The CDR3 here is CASSLSGVDGYTF. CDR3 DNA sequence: TGTGCCAGCAGCCTTTCAGGGGTGGATGGCTACACCTTC.

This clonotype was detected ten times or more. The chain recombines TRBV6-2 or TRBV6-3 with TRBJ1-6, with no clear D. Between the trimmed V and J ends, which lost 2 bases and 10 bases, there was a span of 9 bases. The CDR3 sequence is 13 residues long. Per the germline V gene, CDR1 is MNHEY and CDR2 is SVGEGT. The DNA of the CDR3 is TGTGCCAGCAGTTACGGGGTGCGCTCACCCCTCCACTTT. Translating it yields CASSYGVRSPLHF.

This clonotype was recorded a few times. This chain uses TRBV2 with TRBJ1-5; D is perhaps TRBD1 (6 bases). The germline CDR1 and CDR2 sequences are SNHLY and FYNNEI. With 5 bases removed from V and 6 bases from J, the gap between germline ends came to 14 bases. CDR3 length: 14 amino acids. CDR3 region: CASSFLRGGQPQHF. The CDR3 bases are TGTGCCAGCAGTTTCCTGAGAGGGGGTCAGCCCCAGCATTTT.

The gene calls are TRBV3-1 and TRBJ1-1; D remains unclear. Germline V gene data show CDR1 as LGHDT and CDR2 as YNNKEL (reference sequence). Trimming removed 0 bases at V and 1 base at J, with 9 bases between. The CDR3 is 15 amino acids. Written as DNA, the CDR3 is TGTGCCAGCAGCCAAGAGCCCAGACCGAACACTGAAGCTTTCTTT. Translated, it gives CASSQEPRPNTEAFF.

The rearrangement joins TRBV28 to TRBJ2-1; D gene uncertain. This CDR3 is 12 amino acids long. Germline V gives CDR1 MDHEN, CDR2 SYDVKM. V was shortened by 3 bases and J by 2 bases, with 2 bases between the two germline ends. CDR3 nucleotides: TGTGCCAGCAGTTTTACCTACAATGAGCAGTTCTTC. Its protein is CASSFTYNEQFF.

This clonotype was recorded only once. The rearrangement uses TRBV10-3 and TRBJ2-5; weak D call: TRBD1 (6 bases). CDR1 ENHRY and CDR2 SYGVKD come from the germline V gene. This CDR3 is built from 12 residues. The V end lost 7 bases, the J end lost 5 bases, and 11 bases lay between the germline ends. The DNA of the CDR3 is TGTGCCATCAAGGGGGAGAGGGAGACCCAGTACTTC. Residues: CAIKGERETQYF.

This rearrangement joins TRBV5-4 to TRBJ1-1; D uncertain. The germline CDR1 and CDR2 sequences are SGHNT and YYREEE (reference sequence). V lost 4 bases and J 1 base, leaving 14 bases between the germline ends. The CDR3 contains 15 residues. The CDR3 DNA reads TGTGCCAGCAGCCCTGGCCCCTACTGGAACACTGAAGCTTTCTTT. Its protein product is CASSPGPYWNTEAFF.